This is a list of T cell receptor beta chains from one sample in a study of OX40 agonist ivuxolimab in advanced cancers. TCRdb keeps only in-frame clones here, not all; method: immunoSEQ multiplex PCR. The sample shows approximately 45,000 clones, around four fifths of them seen only once. Sequences were derived from CD4+ or CD8+ T cells sorted from blood, sampled in a trial of the OX40 agonist ivuxolimab. The origin of the receptors is an adult with an advanced solid tumor such as melanoma, head and neck, liver or kidney cancer. CDR3s include the opening cysteine and the closing phenylalanine or tryptophan. Fields, in order: clone size, CDR3 length, V gene, D gene, J gene, CDR3 protein, CDR3 DNA. D genes are given only for firm matches. Clone size is not always given. Where it is, it says once, few, many or a class for expanded clones.

clone size: NA; CDR3 length: 11; V gene: TRBV7-7; D gene: NA; J gene: TRBJ2-2; CDR3 protein: CASSLAGELFF; CDR3 DNA: TGTGCTAGCAGCTTGGCCGGGGAGCTGTTTTTT
clone size: NA; CDR3 length: 15; V gene: TRBV18; D gene: NA; J gene: TRBJ1-4; CDR3 protein: CASSRTGNPNEKLFF; CDR3 DNA: TGTGCCAGCTCACGTACAGGGAATCCTAATGAAAAACTGTTTTTT
clone size: once; CDR3 length: 15; V gene: TRBV28; D gene: TRBD2; J gene: TRBJ2-3; CDR3 protein: CASSFPSGGRDTQYF; CDR3 DNA: TGTGCCAGCAGTTTTCCTAGCGGAGGGCGGGATACGCAGTATTTT
clone size: NA; CDR3 length: 16; V gene: TRBV6-5; D gene: NA; J gene: TRBJ2-3; CDR3 protein: CASSSRTVPNTDTQYF; CDR3 DNA: TGTGCCAGCAGTTCCCGGACAGTACCAAACACAGATACGCAGTATTTT
clone size: NA; CDR3 length: 11; V gene: TRBV30; D gene: NA; J gene: TRBJ1-1; CDR3 protein: CAGGTNTEAFF; CDR3 DNA: TGTGCCGGGGGTACGAACACTGAAGCTTTCTTT
clone size: NA; CDR3 length: 16; V gene: TRBV7-6; D gene: TRBD2; J gene: TRBJ2-3; CDR3 protein: CASSASGGAGVDTQYF; CDR3 DNA: TGTGCCAGCAGCGCTAGCGGGGGGGCCGGAGTAGATACGCAGTATTTT
clone size: few; CDR3 length: 20; V gene: TRBV6-1; D gene: NA; J gene: TRBJ1-5; CDR3 protein: CASSESKLPMAYGSNQPQHF; CDR3 DNA: TGTGCCAGCAGTGAATCCAAACTTCCAATGGCCTACGGGAGCAATCAGCCCCAGCATTTT
clone size: NA; CDR3 length: 15; V gene: TRBV9; D gene: NA; J gene: TRBJ2-2; CDR3 protein: CASSPSLGDTGELFF; CDR3 DNA: TGTGCCAGCAGCCCGAGTTTGGGTGACACCGGGGAGCTGTTTTTT
clone size: NA; CDR3 length: 17; V gene: TRBV14; D gene: NA; J gene: TRBJ2-1; CDR3 protein: CASSPPRRGFSFHEQFF; CDR3 DNA: TGTGCCAGCAGCCCCCCGAGGAGGGGTTTCTCCTTTCATGAGCAGTTCTTC
clone size: NA; CDR3 length: 16; V gene: TRBV1; D gene: NA; J gene: TRBJ2-7; CDR3 protein: CTSSQVFRGGMNEQYF; CDR3 DNA: TGCACCAGCAGCCAAGTCTTCCGGGGGGGCATGAACGAGCAGTACTTC
clone size: few; CDR3 length: 15; V gene: TRBV30; D gene: TRBD2; J gene: TRBJ2-3; CDR3 protein: CAWGTSGGALDTQYF; CDR3 DNA: TGTGCCTGGGGAACTAGCGGGGGGGCCTTAGATACGCAGTATTTT
clone size: NA; CDR3 length: 16; V gene: TRBV27; D gene: TRBD1; J gene: TRBJ2-7; CDR3 protein: CASSSTGTVLSYEQYF; CDR3 DNA: TGTGCCAGCAGCTCAACGGGGACAGTTCTCTCCTACGAGCAGTACTTC
clone size: NA; CDR3 length: 17; V gene: TRBV6-8; D gene: NA; J gene: TRBJ2-7; CDR3 protein: CASNKPPGVGSSYEQYF; CDR3 DNA: TGTGCCAGCAACAAACCACCCGGGGTCGGGAGCTCCTACGAGCAGTACTTC
clone size: NA; CDR3 length: 15; V gene: TRBV6-5; D gene: TRBD1; J gene: TRBJ2-1; CDR3 protein: CASSYSRDRVDEQFF; CDR3 DNA: TGTGCCAGCAGTTACTCCCGGGACAGGGTTGATGAGCAGTTCTTC
clone size: NA; CDR3 length: 14; V gene: TRBV2; D gene: NA; J gene: TRBJ1-5; CDR3 protein: CASSGLGARGAQHF; CDR3 DNA: TGTGCCAGCAGTGGATTGGGAGCAAGGGGAGCCCAGCATTTT
clone size: NA; CDR3 length: 14; V gene: TRBV28; D gene: NA; J gene: TRBJ1-2; CDR3 protein: CASSLRTRNYGYTF; CDR3 DNA: TGTGCCAGCAGTTTACGCACAAGAAACTATGGCTACACCTTC
clone size: NA; CDR3 length: 18; V gene: TRBV11-2; D gene: TRBD1; J gene: TRBJ2-2; CDR3 protein: CASSFYKGGAVVAGELFF; CDR3 DNA: TGTGCCAGCAGCTTCTACAAAGGGGGCGCGGTCGTGGCCGGGGAGCTGTTTTTT
clone size: NA; CDR3 length: 12; V gene: TRBV28; D gene: NA; J gene: TRBJ1-1; CDR3 protein: CASSLQGTEAFF; CDR3 DNA: TGTGCCAGCAGTTTACAGGGGACTGAAGCTTTCTTT
clone size: NA; CDR3 length: 12; V gene: TRBV6-5; D gene: TRBD1; J gene: TRBJ1-4; CDR3 protein: CASRTGQGKLFF; CDR3 DNA: TGTGCCAGCAGAACGGGACAGGGAAAACTGTTTTTT
clone size: NA; CDR3 length: 15; V gene: TRBV19; D gene: NA; J gene: TRBJ1-6; CDR3 protein: CASSQTRDINSPLHF; CDR3 DNA: TGTGCCAGTAGCCAGACTCGGGACATAAATTCACCCCTCCACTTT
clone size: once; CDR3 length: 11; V gene: TRBV30; D gene: TRBD1; J gene: TRBJ2-3; CDR3 protein: CAWRDRETQYF; CDR3 DNA: TGTGCCTGGAGAGACAGGGAAACACAGTATTTT
clone size: NA; CDR3 length: 12; V gene: TRBV28; D gene: NA; J gene: TRBJ2-2; CDR3 protein: CASSFTSGELFF; CDR3 DNA: TGTGCCAGCAGTTTTACGTCCGGGGAGCTGTTTTTT
clone size: NA; CDR3 length: 13; V gene: TRBV7-9; D gene: NA; J gene: TRBJ1-1; CDR3 protein: CASSLIPGTEAFF; CDR3 DNA: TGTGCCAGCAGTTTGATACCTGGGACTGAAGCTTTCTTT
clone size: NA; CDR3 length: 15; V gene: TRBV18; D gene: NA; J gene: TRBJ2-2; CDR3 protein: CASSTGTLNTGELFF; CDR3 DNA: TGTGCCAGCTCGACGGGGACCTTGAACACCGGGGAGCTGTTTTTT
clone size: NA; CDR3 length: 13; V gene: TRBV18; D gene: NA; J gene: TRBJ1-1; CDR3 protein: CASSQQSSTEAFF; CDR3 DNA: TGTGCCAGCTCCCAACAGAGTAGCACTGAAGCTTTCTTT
clone size: NA; CDR3 length: 16; V gene: TRBV7-8; D gene: NA; J gene: TRBJ1-5; CDR3 protein: CASSLVGGFGNQPQHF; CDR3 DNA: TGTGCCAGCAGCTTGGTCGGAGGATTCGGCAATCAGCCCCAGCATTTT
clone size: NA; CDR3 length: 13; V gene: TRBV7-6; D gene: NA; J gene: TRBJ1-1; CDR3 protein: CASSSRRDTEAFF; CDR3 DNA: TGTGCCAGCAGCTCCAGGCGGGACACTGAAGCTTTCTTT
clone size: NA; CDR3 length: 15; V gene: TRBV7-3; D gene: TRBD2; J gene: TRBJ2-2; CDR3 protein: CASSLAGANTGELFF; CDR3 DNA: TGTGCCAGCAGCCTAGCGGGAGCGAACACCGGGGAGCTGTTTTTT
clone size: NA; CDR3 length: 15; V gene: TRBV19; D gene: TRBD1; J gene: TRBJ1-5; CDR3 protein: CASSPQGQYNQPQHF; CDR3 DNA: TGTGCCAGTAGTCCTCAGGGACAGTACAATCAGCCCCAGCATTTT
clone size: NA; CDR3 length: 14; V gene: TRBV28; D gene: NA; J gene: TRBJ2-5; CDR3 protein: CASKVQGYRETQYF; CDR3 DNA: TGTGCCAGCAAGGTCCAGGGATATCGGGAGACCCAGTACTTC
clone size: NA; CDR3 length: 16; V gene: TRBV4-2; D gene: NA; J gene: TRBJ2-5; CDR3 protein: CASSQGRLRSQETQYF; CDR3 DNA: TGTGCCAGCAGCCAAGGCCGACTAAGATCCCAAGAGACCCAGTACTTC
clone size: NA; CDR3 length: 13; V gene: TRBV7-9; D gene: NA; J gene: TRBJ1-2; CDR3 protein: CASSPGWYYGYTF; CDR3 DNA: TGTGCCAGCAGCCCGGGCTGGTACTATGGCTACACCTTC
clone size: NA; CDR3 length: 12; V gene: TRBV9; D gene: NA; J gene: TRBJ2-1; CDR3 protein: CASSVGPGEQFF; CDR3 DNA: TGTGCCAGCAGCGTAGGACCAGGTGAGCAGTTCTTC
clone size: NA; CDR3 length: 15; V gene: TRBV11-2; D gene: NA; J gene: TRBJ2-7; CDR3 protein: CASSPPYAATYEQYF; CDR3 DNA: TGTGCCAGCAGCCCCCCTTACGCAGCAACCTACGAGCAGTACTTC
clone size: NA; CDR3 length: 16; V gene: TRBV5-5; D gene: TRBD2; J gene: TRBJ2-7; CDR3 protein: CASSSQAGWSSYEQYF; CDR3 DNA: TGTGCCAGCAGCTCACAAGCGGGGTGGAGCTCCTACGAGCAGTACTTC
clone size: once; CDR3 length: 13; V gene: TRBV18; D gene: TRBD1; J gene: TRBJ1-2; CDR3 protein: CASFPGQGHGYTF; CDR3 DNA: TGTGCCAGCTTTCCGGGACAGGGGCATGGCTACACCTTC
clone size: NA; CDR3 length: 16; V gene: TRBV19; D gene: NA; J gene: TRBJ2-2; CDR3 protein: CASSIGGSGYTGELFF; CDR3 DNA: TGTGCCAGTAGTATAGGAGGGAGCGGGTACACCGGGGAGCTGTTTTTT
clone size: NA; CDR3 length: 16; V gene: TRBV7-8; D gene: NA; J gene: TRBJ2-5; CDR3 protein: CASSLGLTGEGETQYF; CDR3 DNA: TGTGCCAGCAGCTTAGGCTTGACAGGGGAGGGAGAGACCCAGTACTTC
clone size: NA; CDR3 length: 12; V gene: TRBV27; D gene: NA; J gene: TRBJ2-3; CDR3 protein: CASSLGGGTQYF; CDR3 DNA: TGTGCCAGCAGTTTGGGGGGAGGTACGCAGTATTTT
clone size: NA; CDR3 length: 15; V gene: TRBV19; D gene: TRBD2; J gene: TRBJ2-2; CDR3 protein: CASSSGRRNTGELFF; CDR3 DNA: TGTGCCAGTAGTAGCGGGAGGAGGAACACCGGGGAGCTGTTTTTT